This T cell receptor beta chain was recorded in a study of T cells in Graves' hyperthyroidism and ophthalmopathy. Comment on this clonotype: Its cognate antigen is unknown.

A patient was excluded if there was uncontrolled infection, other autoimmune disease, pregnancy or lactation. Amplification targeted TCR beta CDR3 regions from RNA transcripts. Researchers ran a first-round RT-PCR on the TCR CDR3 using the HTBI primer set. MiXCR, applied by TCRdb to the multiplex PCR reads, yields one record per CDR3 protein. The sample yields about 50,000 distinct CDR3 sequences, 49% seen once. This CDR3 has 14 residues. V gave up 1 base and J gave up 4 bases, with 13 bases separating them. Looked up from germline, CDR1 is SQVTM and CDR2 is ANQGSEA. Study conclusions and caveats: Most thyroid clonotypes with frequency above 0.001 were detected in blood.

J is TRBJ1-2 and V is TRBV29-1; D not certain. The TCR comes from a woman aged 50 to 60 with Graves' hyperthyroidism. Sequencing was performed on peripheral blood or thyroid tissue (not recorded which). This CDR3 is CSVEGPERFYGYTF. The CDR3 DNA reads TGCAGCGTTGAAGGGCCTGAGCGGTTCTATGGCTACACCTTC.